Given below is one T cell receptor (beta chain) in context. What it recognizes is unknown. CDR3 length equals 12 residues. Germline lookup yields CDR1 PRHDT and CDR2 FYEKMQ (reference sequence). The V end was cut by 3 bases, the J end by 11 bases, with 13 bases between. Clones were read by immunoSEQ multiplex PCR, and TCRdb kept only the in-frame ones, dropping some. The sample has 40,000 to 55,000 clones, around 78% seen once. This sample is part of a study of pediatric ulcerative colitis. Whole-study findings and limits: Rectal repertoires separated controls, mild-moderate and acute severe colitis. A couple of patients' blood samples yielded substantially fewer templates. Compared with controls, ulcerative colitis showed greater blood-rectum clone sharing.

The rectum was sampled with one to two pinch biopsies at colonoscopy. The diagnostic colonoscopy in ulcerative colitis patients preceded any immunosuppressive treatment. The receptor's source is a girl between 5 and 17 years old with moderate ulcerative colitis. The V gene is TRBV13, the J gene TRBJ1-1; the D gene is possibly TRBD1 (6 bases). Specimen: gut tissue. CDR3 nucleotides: TGTGCCAGCAGCTTGGGGAGACAGGCTGCTTTCTTT. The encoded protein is CASSLGRQAAFF.